This T cell receptor (beta chain) derives from a study of cytotoxic CD8 clonotypes in ibrutinib-treated CLL. Data came from immunoSEQ multiplex PCR; TCRdb stores just in-frame clones and leaves some out. The data hold some 98,000 clones, with 70% to 85% observed a single time. This clone was detected only once. CDR1 is SEHNR and CDR2 is FQNEAQ in the germline V gene (reference sequence). The CDR3 is made up of 15 amino acids. Trimming removed 4 bases from V and 4 bases from J, with 16 bases in between. The clonotype originates from a human donor with chronic lymphocytic leukemia. The sample here was PBMCs, taken after 12 months of ibrutinib treatment. The chain links TRBV7-9 to TRBJ1-2; a possible D gene is TRBD1 (6 bases). CDR3 nucleotides: TGTGCCAGCAGCTCCACAGGGCAGAACGTCTATGGCTACACCTTC. It translates to CASSSTGQNVYGYTF.